Listed below are T cell receptor beta chains from one sample, sequenced in a study of blood T cell repertoires in COVID-19. This table comes from immunoSEQ multiplex PCR, and its TCRdb copy is limited to in-frame clones, with some not included. This sample carries approximately 220,000 clones, 75% to 90% of them seen once, and the ten largest clones take roughly 0.7%. Sequenced input: peripheral blood. These receptor sequences come from a man aged 40-55 years with acute or convalescent COVID-19. CDR3s include the opening cysteine and the closing phenylalanine or tryptophan. A row's size may be missing; if present it is once, few, many or a size class.

-,TRBV10-3,TRBJ1-2,CAIRIGASEGYTF
-,TRBV5-1,TRBJ2-7,CASSLGPRLLWPGEQYF
-,TRBV29-1,TRBJ2-7,CSVDGQGSYEQYF
-,TRBV28,TRBJ2-7,CASTAGLAAYEQYF
-,TRBV27,TRBJ2-5,CASSYTRGLETQYF
once,TRBV30,TRBJ1-2,CAWRLQGRYGYTF
-,TRBV14,TRBJ2-3,CASSPSNTDTQYF
-,TRBV4-2,TRBJ2-1,CASSPLPTSGSYNEQFF
-,TRBV7-3,TRBJ2-1,CASSPNSGGDEQFF
-,TRBV15,TRBJ2-7,CATSRDWDSYYEQYF
-,TRBV5-4,TRBJ2-5,CASSQDPSRGNQYF
once,TRBV7-9,TRBJ2-7,CASSRRLAGTYEQYF
-,TRBV6-5,TRBJ1-2,CASSYSRGYAHGYTF
-,TRBV28,TRBJ2-3,CASRPLDPGLAPSRRTDTQYF
-,TRBV29-1,TRBJ1-2,CSALGGARGYGYTF
-,TRBV3-1/TRBV3-2,TRBJ2-7,CASSQDETGASYEQYF
-,TRBV10-2,TRBJ2-3,CASREQGAPTDTQYF
-,TRBV4-2,TRBJ2-7,CASSHARQGAYEQYF
many,TRBV4-1,TRBJ1-2,CASHPNMGALGYTF
-,TRBV3-1/TRBV3-2,TRBJ2-3,CASSSQAGDTQYF
-,TRBV23-1,TRBJ2-7,CASSQSLVGAPSCSYEQYF
-,TRBV28,TRBJ1-5,CASRTGGGNQPQHF
-,TRBV7-6,TRBJ1-1,CASSLEGPAGGITEAFF
-,TRBV14,TRBJ1-2,CASSQDRTGAYYGYTF
-,TRBV29-1,TRBJ1-5,CSVGGGFRQPQHF
-,TRBV24-1,TRBJ2-2,CATRGTENTGELFF
-,TRBV18,TRBJ1-2,CASSPTGSALIGGYTF
-,TRBV5-8,TRBJ2-3,CASSLAAGAGTDTQYF
-,TRBV7-6,TRBJ2-5,CASSLLQQETQYF
-,TRBV5-1,TRBJ2-1,CASGLASSYNEQFF
-,TRBV4-3,TRBJ2-1,CASSQDRQTSGYNEQFF
-,TRBV11-2,TRBJ2-7,CASSLALVTSGYEQYF
-,TRBV9,TRBJ2-5,CASSVGAGAEETQYF
-,TRBV7-3,TRBJ2-6,CASSPTGGTLSGANVLTF
many,TRBV7-9,TRBJ2-5,CASSLTSEYQETQYF
-,TRBV24-1,TRBJ2-5,CATSDLLEETQYF
-,TRBV7-2,TRBJ2-1,CASSLALEGLDEQFF
-,TRBV2,TRBJ1-2,CASSTSTGIYGYTF
-,TRBV9,TRBJ2-2,CASSTPRGGTGELFF
-,TRBV20-1,TRBJ2-7,CSARTAYEQYF
-,TRBV6-5,TRBJ2-2,CASSYSFELPLFF
-,TRBV5-1,TRBJ1-1,CASSGTGFTEAFF
-,TRBV19,TRBJ2-5,CASSNSGGAGETQYF
-,TRBV2,TRBJ2-3,CASNRETPHLGGTQYF
few,TRBV7-2,TRBJ2-3,CASSVGQVTDTQYF
once,TRBV5-1,TRBJ2-7,CASSLGLAGSYEQYF
-,TRBV18,TRBJ1-1,CASSPWGRNTEAFF
-,TRBV5-6,TRBJ2-7,CASSREYEQYF
-,TRBV19,TRBJ2-7,CASSIQGSGHYEQYF
few,TRBV2,TRBJ1-4,CASGRDRGSNEKLFF
-,TRBV29-1,TRBJ1-3,CSVRGQGAGNTIYF
-,TRBV11-2,TRBJ2-7,CASSLVRGGRGGSYEQYF
-,TRBV19,TRBJ1-2,CASTDDGGYTF
-,TRBV19,TRBJ2-3,CASSKFPGTRADTQYF
-,TRBV10-2,TRBJ2-7,CASSPRLAVNEQYF
once,TRBV6-6,TRBJ1-1,CASSGTGAFF
few,TRBV6-5,TRBJ1-1,CAGGIRNTEAFF
-,TRBV27,TRBJ2-1,CASSSVGPHNEQFF
-,TRBV2,TRBJ2-3,CASSEEGRGTDTQYF
once,TRBV9,TRBJ1-4,CASSVETVPEKLFF